This TCR beta chain was recovered during a study of T cell repertoires in cytomegalovirus infection. General study findings and limits: It was HLA-C-restricted CMV-specific TCR beta clonotypes that dominated the response ex vivo. Summed frequency of public TCR beta families distinguished CMV carriers with the relevant HLA.

This clonotype occurred a few times. The antigen remains unidentified. An end of the junction differs from the germline gene, which may be a read error. Per germline, CDR1 SGHTS and CDR2 YDEGEE. The CDR3 is made up of 15 amino acids. TCRdb itself ran the reads through MiXCR, one entry per CDR3 protein. The profile shows over 100,000 distinct CDR3 sequences, 9.5% to 13% of them singletons. Sequencing was carried out using PBMCs, sequenced either directly or after in vitro stimulation (not recorded which). The rearrangement uses TRBV5-8 and TRBJ1-1; D call uncertain. This TCR came from a human donor in good health (CMV status not recorded). Some clones in this sample may be carry-over from other donors' samples. CDR3 in DNA: TGTGCCAGAAGCTTGGGAGGGAGCATACTCACTGAAGCTTTCTTT. Encoded protein: CARSLGGSILTEAFF.